The rows below give T cell receptor beta chains drawn from one sample of a study of PD-L1 blockade in urothelial cancer. Data came from immunoSEQ multiplex PCR; TCRdb stores just in-frame clones and leaves some out. The data contain 35,000 to 45,000 clones, about four fifths of them singletons. The sequencing here drew on PBMCs, taken around atezolizumab (anti-PD-L1) treatment. These receptors were taken from a man between 65 and 85 years old with urothelial cancer. The CDR3 runs from the conserved cysteine through the conserved F or W. D genes are given only for firm matches. A row's size may be missing; if present it is once, few, many or a size class.

V gene	clone size	J gene	D gene	CDR3 DNA	CDR3 protein
TRBV30	.	TRBJ1-5	.	TGTGCCTGGACCACCAAACCCCCAGGGAACCAGCCCCAGCATTTT	CAWTTKPPGNQPQHF
TRBV27	.	TRBJ2-7	TRBD2	TGTGCCAGCAGTTCAAACCGGGACTACTATAGCTCCTACGAGCAGTACTTC	CASSSNRDYYSSYEQYF
TRBV6-1	.	TRBJ2-3	.	TGTGCCAGCACAGGTCAAGATACGCAGTATTTT	CASTGQDTQYF
TRBV5-5	.	TRBJ2-3	TRBD2	TGTGCCAGCTTAACTGGACTAGCCGGCAGGGATACGCAGTATTTT	CASLTGLAGRDTQYF
TRBV9	.	TRBJ1-1	.	TGTGCCAGCAGCGAAACAGTGAACACTGAAGCTTTCTTT	CASSETVNTEAFF
TRBV7-9	.	TRBJ1-2	.	TGTGCCAGCAGCCCCCGTCTGAACTATGGCTACACCTTC	CASSPRLNYGYTF
TRBV19	.	TRBJ2-3	.	TGTGCCAGTAGTATCGCGGCAGGCACAGATACGCAGTATTTT	CASSIAAGTDTQYF
TRBV28	.	TRBJ1-4	TRBD1	TGTGCCAGCAGTCCCCGGGACAGGGGATTTTATGATGAAAAACTGTTTTTT	CASSPRDRGFYDEKLFF
TRBV28	.	TRBJ2-2	TRBD2	TGTGCCAGCAGTTTAACGCTAGCGGACTCGAACACCGGGGAGCTGTTTTTT	CASSLTLADSNTGELFF
TRBV10-3	.	TRBJ2-3	TRBD2	TGTGCCATCAGTGGCCAGAGGGGGGCTAGCGGGAAAACGGTAGATACGCAGTATTTT	CAISGQRGASGKTVDTQYF
TRBV5-8	.	TRBJ2-6	.	TGTGCCAGCAGCCGTAGAGGAGACTCTGGGGCCAACGTCCTGACTTTC	CASSRRGDSGANVLTF
TRBV5-1	.	TRBJ1-6	.	TGCGCCAGCAGCTTGGCAGGGTTGAATTCACCCCTCCACTTT	CASSLAGLNSPLHF
TRBV4-1	.	TRBJ2-5	.	TGCGCCAGCAGCCAAGGCCCCGGACGGACACAAGAGACCCAGTACTTC	CASSQGPGRTQETQYF
TRBV11-1	.	TRBJ1-1	TRBD1	TGTGCCAGCAGCTTATGGGACAGGAACACTGAAGCTTTCTTT	CASSLWDRNTEAFF
TRBV5-1	.	TRBJ1-1	TRBD1	TGCGCCAGCAGCTATAGACAGGGGGCTGGTGGCACTGAAGCTTTCTTT	CASSYRQGAGGTEAFF
TRBV5-1	.	TRBJ2-3	TRBD2	TGCGCCAGCAGCTTAGCGGGAGGGCCCGTAACAGATACGCAGTATTTT	CASSLAGGPVTDTQYF
TRBV4-1	.	TRBJ2-3	TRBD2	TGCGCCAGCAGCCCGCACGGGGCTAGCGGGACGGGCACAGATACGCAGTATTTT	CASSPHGASGTGTDTQYF
TRBV4-2	.	TRBJ2-3	TRBD2	TGTGCCAGCAGCTCCCGGACTAGCGGGAGCACAGATACGCAGTATTTT	CASSSRTSGSTDTQYF
TRBV10-3	.	TRBJ2-7	TRBD2	TGTGCCATCAGTGAGTCTGCAGCGGGAGGCTACGAGCAGTACTTC	CAISESAAGGYEQYF
TRBV5-4	.	TRBJ2-7	.	TGTGCCAGCAGCCCCTCAAAGCGGGCCTCCTACGAGCAGTACTTC	CASSPSKRASYEQYF
TRBV10-3	few	TRBJ2-1	.	TGTGCCATCAGGGGGGGGCGCAAGAATGAGCAGTTCTTC	CAIRGGRKNEQFF
TRBV15	once	TRBJ1-2	.	TGTGCCACCAGCAGATCACCGGGGGGAGTGGATGGCTACACCTTC	CATSRSPGGVDGYTF
TRBV29-1	.	TRBJ1-2	TRBD1	TGCAGCGTCCATGGACAGGGGCGACCATGGGACTATGGCTACACCTTC	CSVHGQGRPWDYGYTF
TRBV15	.	TRBJ1-1	TRBD1	TGTGCCACCAGCCTGACAGGGGACACTGAAGCTTTCTTT	CATSLTGDTEAFF
TRBV7-7	.	TRBJ2-1	TRBD2	TGTGCTAGCAGCTCCGGGAGGGCCTTAAACAATGAGCAGTTCTTC	CASSSGRALNNEQFF
TRBV28	once	TRBJ1-5	.	TGTGCCATCGCCTGGAGCATCAATCAGCCCCAGCATTTT	CAIAWSINQPQHF
TRBV9	many	TRBJ1-1	.	TGTGCCAGCAGCCAAAGCGGGGTAAGCGGGAACACTGAAGCTTTCTTT	CASSQSGVSGNTEAFF
TRBV15	.	TRBJ2-7	TRBD2	TGTGCCACCTCCGTGGGGAAGCGGGAGTCCCTGTTAGAATACGAGCAGTACTTC	CATSVGKRESLLEYEQYF
TRBV2	.	TRBJ2-1	.	TGTGCCAGCTCCCCCGAGGCTAGGTCCTACAATGAGCAGTTCTTC	CASSPEARSYNEQFF
TRBV30	.	TRBJ1-5	.	TGTGCCTGGAGCGGGGGTGCGTTGTGGCCCCAGCATTTT	CAWSGGALWPQHF
TRBV5-1	once	TRBJ2-1	.	TGCGCCAGCAGCCCAGATCCAGAAAATGAGCAGTTCTTC	CASSPDPENEQFF
TRBV11-3	.	TRBJ2-7	.	TGTGCCAGCAGCTTACAGTCTCGGGGGTACGAGCAGTACTTC	CASSLQSRGYEQYF
TRBV7-2	.	TRBJ1-1	.	TGTGCCAGCAGCTCAACAGGGATGAACACTGAAGCTTTCTTT	CASSSTGMNTEAFF
TRBV7-7	.	TRBJ2-7	TRBD1	TGTGCCAGCAGCCTCGGGGACAGAACCTACGAGCAGTACTTC	CASSLGDRTYEQYF
TRBV13	.	TRBJ2-3	.	TGTGCCAGCAGCTTAGCAATTAAAGGGAGAACAGATACGCAGTATTTT	CASSLAIKGRTDTQYF
TRBV28	.	TRBJ1-2	.	TGTGCCAGCAGCCATCTCCAAGGGGGACACACCTTC	CASSHLQGGHTF
TRBV4-1	few	TRBJ2-2	.	TGCGCCAGCAGAAGGGGCGACTTAACCGGGGAGCTGTTTTTT	CASRRGDLTGELFF
TRBV6-6	.	TRBJ1-1	.	TGTGCCAGCAGTTACTCTCAGGGGATGAACACTGAAGCTTTCTTT	CASSYSQGMNTEAFF
TRBV7-6	few	TRBJ1-2	.	TGTGCCAGCAGCCTCGGTGGACAGTTGGGCTATGGCTACACCTTC	CASSLGGQLGYGYTF
TRBV5-8	few	TRBJ1-5	.	TGTGCCAGCAGCTTGAGCCCGAATCAGCCCCAGCATTTT	CASSLSPNQPQHF
TRBV27	.	TRBJ1-1	.	TGTGCCAGCAGTAAAGAGGGAAGCACTGAAGCTTTCTTT	CASSKEGSTEAFF
TRBV14	.	TRBJ2-2	TRBD1	TGTGCCAGCAGCCAAGATCTGTATCCGGACAGGTTGAACGGGGAGCTGTTTTTT	CASSQDLYPDRLNGELFF
TRBV9	.	TRBJ2-2	.	TGTGCCAGCAGCGTAGAGGGGGGGCTGAACACCGGGGAGCTGTTTTTT	CASSVEGGLNTGELFF
TRBV4-1	.	TRBJ1-2	.	TGCGCCAGCAGCCAAGTGGCAAACGCTAACTATGGCTACACCTTC	CASSQVANANYGYTF
TRBV5-1	.	TRBJ2-7	.	TGCGCCAGCAGCTTAGAACAGGGATACTACGAGCAGTACTTC	CASSLEQGYYEQYF
TRBV18	.	TRBJ2-7	.	TGTGCCAGCTCAGGGAGCTCCTACGAGCAGTACTTC	CASSGSSYEQYF
TRBV19	.	TRBJ2-7	TRBD1	TGTGCCAGTAGTACCGGGACAGCCTCCGGCGAGCAGTACTTC	CASSTGTASGEQYF
TRBV4-3	.	TRBJ2-1	TRBD2	TGCGCCAGCAGCCCGCTGACTAGCAGCAATGAGCAGTTCTTC	CASSPLTSSNEQFF
TRBV5-1	.	TRBJ2-3	TRBD1	TGCGCCAGCAGCCCAGGACGGGACAGGAAAACAGATACGCAGTATTTT	CASSPGRDRKTDTQYF
TRBV7-2	.	TRBJ2-1	TRBD2	TGTGCCAGCAGCTGGGGACTACAAAACAATGAGCAGTTCTTC	CASSWGLQNNEQFF
TRBV21-1	.	TRBJ1-2	.	TGTGCCAGCAGCAAAGATACAGGGCTCGTAATAAAATTC	CASSKDTGLVIKF
TRBV6-4	.	TRBJ1-5	.	TGTGCCAGCAGCCAACAGGGATATAGCAATCAGCCCCAGCATTTT	CASSQQGYSNQPQHF
TRBV28	.	TRBJ2-7	TRBD2	TGTGCCAGCAGTTTAACAAGGGCGGGAGTTTACCACGAGCAGTACTTC	CASSLTRAGVYHEQYF
TRBV7-8	.	TRBJ2-5	TRBD2	TGTGCCAGCAGCTTAGGTCGAGCGGGATTATTAGAGACCCAGTACTTC	CASSLGRAGLLETQYF
TRBV4-3	.	TRBJ2-1	TRBD1	TGCGCCAGCAGCCAAGACACGGGACAGGGGTTTTCGCAGTTCTTC	CASSQDTGQGFSQFF